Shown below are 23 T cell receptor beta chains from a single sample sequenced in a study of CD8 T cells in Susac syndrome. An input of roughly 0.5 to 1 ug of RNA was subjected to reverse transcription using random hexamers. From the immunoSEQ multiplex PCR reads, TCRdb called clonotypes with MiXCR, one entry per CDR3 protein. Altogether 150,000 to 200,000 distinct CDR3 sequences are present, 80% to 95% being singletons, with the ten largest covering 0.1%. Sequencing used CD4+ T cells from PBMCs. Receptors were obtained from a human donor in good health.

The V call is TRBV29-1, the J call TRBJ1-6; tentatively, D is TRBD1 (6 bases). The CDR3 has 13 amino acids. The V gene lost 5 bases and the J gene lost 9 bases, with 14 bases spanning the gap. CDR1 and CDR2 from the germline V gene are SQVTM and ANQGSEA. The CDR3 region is CSVRTENSSPLHF. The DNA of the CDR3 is TGCAGCGTTAGGACAGAGAATAGTTCACCCCTCCACTTT. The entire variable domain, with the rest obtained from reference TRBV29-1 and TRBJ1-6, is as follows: SAVISQKPSRDICQRGTSLTIQCQVDSQVTMMFWYRQQPGQSLTLIATANQGSEATYESGFVIDKFPISRPNLTFSTLTVSNMSPEDSSIYLCSVRTENSSPLHFGNGTRLTVT.

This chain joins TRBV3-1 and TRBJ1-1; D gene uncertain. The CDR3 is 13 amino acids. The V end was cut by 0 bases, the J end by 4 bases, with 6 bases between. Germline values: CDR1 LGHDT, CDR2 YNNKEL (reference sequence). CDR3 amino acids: CASSQEGRTEAFF. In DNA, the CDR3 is TGTGCCAGCAGCCAAGAGGGCCGCACTGAAGCTTTCTTT.

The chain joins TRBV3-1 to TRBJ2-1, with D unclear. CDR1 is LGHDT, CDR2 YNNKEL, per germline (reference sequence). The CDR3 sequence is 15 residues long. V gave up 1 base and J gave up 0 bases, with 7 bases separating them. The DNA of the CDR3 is TGTGCCAGCAGCCAAGCGCCCATCTCCTACAATGAGCAGTTCTTC. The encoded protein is CASSQAPISYNEQFF.

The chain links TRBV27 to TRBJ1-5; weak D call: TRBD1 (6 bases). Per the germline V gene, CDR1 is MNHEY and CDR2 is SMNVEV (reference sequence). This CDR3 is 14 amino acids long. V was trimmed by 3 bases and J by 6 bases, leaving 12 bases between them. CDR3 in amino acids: CASSFSPGAQPQHF. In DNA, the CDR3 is TGTGCCAGCAGTTTCAGTCCAGGGGCTCAGCCCCAGCATTTT.

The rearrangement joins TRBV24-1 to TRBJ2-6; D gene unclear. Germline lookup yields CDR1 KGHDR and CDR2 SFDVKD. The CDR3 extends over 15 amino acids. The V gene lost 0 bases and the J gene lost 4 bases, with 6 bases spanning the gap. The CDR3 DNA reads TGTGCCACCAGTGATTTGAGAGGAGGGGCCAACGTCCTGACTTTC. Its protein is CATSDLRGGANVLTF.

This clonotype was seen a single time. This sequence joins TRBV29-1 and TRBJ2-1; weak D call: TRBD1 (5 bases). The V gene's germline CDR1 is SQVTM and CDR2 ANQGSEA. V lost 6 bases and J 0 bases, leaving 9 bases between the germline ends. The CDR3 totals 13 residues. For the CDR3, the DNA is TGCAGCGTACAGGCGAGCTCCTACAATGAGCAGTTCTTC. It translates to CSVQASSYNEQFF.

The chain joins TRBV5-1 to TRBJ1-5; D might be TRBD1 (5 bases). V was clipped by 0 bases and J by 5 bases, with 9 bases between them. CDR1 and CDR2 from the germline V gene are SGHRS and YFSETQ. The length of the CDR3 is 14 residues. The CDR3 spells CASSLVWGDQPQHF. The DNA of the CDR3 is TGCGCCAGCAGCTTGGTTTGGGGGGATCAGCCCCAGCATTTT.

The CDR3 nucleotides are TGTGCCAGCAGCCAAAGACGGTTGCAGGAGCAGTTCTTC. Translating it yields CASSQRRLQEQFF. The chain employs TRBV3-1 and TRBJ2-1; D unresolved. CDR3 size: 13 residues. The germline V gene encodes CDR1 LGHDT and CDR2 YNNKEL (reference sequence). The germline V and J ends were trimmed by 2 bases and 10 bases, with 12 bases remaining between them.

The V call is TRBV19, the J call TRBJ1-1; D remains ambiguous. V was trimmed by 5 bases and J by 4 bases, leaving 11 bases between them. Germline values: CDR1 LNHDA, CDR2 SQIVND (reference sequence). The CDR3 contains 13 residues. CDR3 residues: CASSAGAGTEAFF. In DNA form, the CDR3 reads TGTGCCAGTAGTGCGGGTGCGGGCACTGAAGCTTTCTTT.

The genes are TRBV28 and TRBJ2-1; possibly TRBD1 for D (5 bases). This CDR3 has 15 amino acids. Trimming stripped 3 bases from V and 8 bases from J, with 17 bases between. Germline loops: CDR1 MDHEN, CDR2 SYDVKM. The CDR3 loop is CASSLGHVAPYEQFF. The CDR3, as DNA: TGTGCCAGCAGTTTGGGGCATGTCGCACCGTATGAGCAGTTCTTC. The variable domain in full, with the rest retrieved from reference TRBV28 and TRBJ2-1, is DVKVTQSSRYLVKRTGEKVFLECVQDMDHENMFWYRQDPGLGLRLIYFSYDVKMKEKGDIPEGYSVSREKKERFSLILESASTNQTSMYLCASSLGHVAPYEQFFGPGTRLTVL.

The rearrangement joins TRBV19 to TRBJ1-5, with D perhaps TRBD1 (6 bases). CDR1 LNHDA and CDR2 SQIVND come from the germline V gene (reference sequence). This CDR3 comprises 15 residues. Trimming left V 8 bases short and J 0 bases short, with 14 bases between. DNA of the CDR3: TGTGCCAGTTTGTACAGGGCCTCTAGCAATCAGCCCCAGCATTTT. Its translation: CASLYRASSNQPQHF.

The DNA of the CDR3 is TGTGCCAGCAGCTTAGAGACTAGCGGGCGGGAGACCCAGTACTTC. Protein sequence: CASSLETSGRETQYF. This sequence joins TRBV7-8 and TRBJ2-5; 10 bases are shared with TRBD2. The junction had 4 bases not matched to a gene; V was cut back by 1 base and J by 5 bases. Per germline, CDR1 SGHVS and CDR2 FQNEAQ. The CDR3 totals 15 residues.

CDR3 sequence: CASSQRPGAGYTF. CDR3 DNA: TGTGCCAGCAGCCAACGTCCGGGAGCCGGCTACACCTTC. This chain connects TRBV14 to TRBJ1-2; unclear D gene. The CDR3 contains 13 residues. Per germline, CDR1 SGHDN and CDR2 FVKESK. V was clipped by 2 bases and J by 8 bases, with 12 bases between them. Full variable domain (rest looked up from reference TRBV14 and TRBJ1-2): EAGVTQFPSHSVIEKGQTVTLRCDPISGHDNLYWYRRVMGKEIKFLLHFVKESKQDESGMPNNRFLAERTGGTYSTLKVQPAELEDSGVYFCASSQRPGAGYTFGSGTRLTVV.

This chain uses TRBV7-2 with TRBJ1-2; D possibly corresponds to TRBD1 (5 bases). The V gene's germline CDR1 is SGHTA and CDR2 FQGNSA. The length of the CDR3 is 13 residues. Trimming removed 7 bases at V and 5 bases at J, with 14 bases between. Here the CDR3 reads CASTVGTTYGYTF. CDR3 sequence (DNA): TGTGCCAGCACCGTCGGGACTACGTATGGCTACACCTTC.

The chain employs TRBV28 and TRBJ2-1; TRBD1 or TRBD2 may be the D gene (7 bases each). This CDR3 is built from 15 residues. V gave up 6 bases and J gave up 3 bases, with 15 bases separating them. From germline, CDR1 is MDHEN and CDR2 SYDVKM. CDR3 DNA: TGTGCCAGCAGCGCTCAGGGGGGGCTCTACAATGAGCAGTTCTTC. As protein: CASSAQGGLYNEQFF. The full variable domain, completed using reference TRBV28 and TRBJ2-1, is DVKVTQSSRYLVKRTGEKVFLECVQDMDHENMFWYRQDPGLGLRLIYFSYDVKMKEKGDIPEGYSVSREKKERFSLILESASTNQTSMYLCASSAQGGLYNEQFFGPGTRLTVL.

This CDR3 reads CASSSGQFSGNTIYF. The CDR3 bases are TGTGCCAGCAGCTCGGGACAGTTCTCTGGAAACACCATATATTTT. The chain is built from TRBV9 and TRBJ1-3, with 7 nucleotides matching TRBD1. CDR1 SGDLS and CDR2 YYNGEE come from the germline V gene. This CDR3 spans 15 amino acids. J gave up 0 bases and V 4 bases, and 4 bases lay outside the gene matches.

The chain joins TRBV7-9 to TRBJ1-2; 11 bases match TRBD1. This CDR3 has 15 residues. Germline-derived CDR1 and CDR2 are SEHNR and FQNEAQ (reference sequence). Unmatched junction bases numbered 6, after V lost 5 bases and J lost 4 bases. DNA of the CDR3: TGTGCCAGCAGCCATGGGACAGGGGGTGCCTATGGCTACACCTTC. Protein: CASSHGTGGAYGYTF.

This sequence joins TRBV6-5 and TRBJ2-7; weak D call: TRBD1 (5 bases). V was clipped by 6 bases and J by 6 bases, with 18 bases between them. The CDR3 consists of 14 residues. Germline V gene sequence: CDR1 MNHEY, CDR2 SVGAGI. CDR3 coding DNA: TGTGCCAGCAGCGTAAGGGGTACCACCGGCGAGCAGTACTTC. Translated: CASSVRGTTGEQYF.

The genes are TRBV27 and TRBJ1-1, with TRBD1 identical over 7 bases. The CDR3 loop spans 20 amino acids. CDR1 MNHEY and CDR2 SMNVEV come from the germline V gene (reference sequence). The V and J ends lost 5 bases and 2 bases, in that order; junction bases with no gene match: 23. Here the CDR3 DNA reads TGTGCCAGCAGTCCGCTCGGGATAAGGGGGCTCCGATACTTTAACACTGAAGCTTTCTTT. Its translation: CASSPLGIRGLRYFNTEAFF.

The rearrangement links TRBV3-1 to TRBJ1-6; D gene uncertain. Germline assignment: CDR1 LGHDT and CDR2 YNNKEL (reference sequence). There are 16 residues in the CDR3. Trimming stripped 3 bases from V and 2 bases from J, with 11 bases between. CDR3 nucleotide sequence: TGTGCCAGCAGCCAGATCGCCGGGACCTATAATTCACCCCTCCACTTT. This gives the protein CASSQIAGTYNSPLHF. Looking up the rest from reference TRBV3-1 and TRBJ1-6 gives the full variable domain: DTAVSQTPKYLVTQMGNDKSIKCEQNLGHDTMYWYKQDSKKFLKIMFSYNNKELIINETVPNRFSPKSPDKAHLNLHINSLELGDSAVYFCASSQIAGTYNSPLHFGNGTRLTVT.

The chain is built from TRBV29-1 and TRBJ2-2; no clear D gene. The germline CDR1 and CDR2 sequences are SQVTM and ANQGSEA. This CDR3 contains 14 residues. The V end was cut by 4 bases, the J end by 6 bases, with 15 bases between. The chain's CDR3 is CSVATGLRPGELFF. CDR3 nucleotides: TGCAGCGTTGCAACCGGCCTTCGCCCCGGGGAGCTGTTTTTT.

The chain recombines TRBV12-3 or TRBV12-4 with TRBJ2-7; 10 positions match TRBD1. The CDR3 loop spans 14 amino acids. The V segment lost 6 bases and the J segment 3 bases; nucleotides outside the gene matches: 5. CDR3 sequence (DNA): TGTGCCAGCAGCCCGGGACAGGGGTACTACGAGCAGTACGTC. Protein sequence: CASSPGQGYYEQYV.

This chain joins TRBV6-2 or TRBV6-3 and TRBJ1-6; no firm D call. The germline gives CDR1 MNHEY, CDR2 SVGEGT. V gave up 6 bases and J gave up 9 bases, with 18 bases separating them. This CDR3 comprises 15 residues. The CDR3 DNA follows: TGTGCCAGCAGCCCAATCGAGAGTTCGGGTTCACCCCTCCACTTT. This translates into CASSPIESSGSPLHF.